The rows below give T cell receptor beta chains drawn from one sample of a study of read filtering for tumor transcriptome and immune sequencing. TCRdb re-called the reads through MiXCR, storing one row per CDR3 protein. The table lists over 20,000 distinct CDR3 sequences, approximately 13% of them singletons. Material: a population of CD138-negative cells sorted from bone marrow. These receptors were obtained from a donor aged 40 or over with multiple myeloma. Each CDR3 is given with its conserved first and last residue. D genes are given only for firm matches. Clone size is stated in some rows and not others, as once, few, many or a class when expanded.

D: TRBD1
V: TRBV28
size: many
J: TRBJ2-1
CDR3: CASSSLGQAGNNEQFF

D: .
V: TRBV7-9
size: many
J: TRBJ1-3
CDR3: CASSLIGNTIYF

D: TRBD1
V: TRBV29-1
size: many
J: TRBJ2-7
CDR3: CSVTPGTGGIEQYF

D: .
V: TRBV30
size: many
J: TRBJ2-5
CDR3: CAWGDGWETQYF

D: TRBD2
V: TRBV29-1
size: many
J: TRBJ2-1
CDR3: CSVVSGTSSYNEQFF

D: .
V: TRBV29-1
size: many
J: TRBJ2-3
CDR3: CSAEQGDTQYF

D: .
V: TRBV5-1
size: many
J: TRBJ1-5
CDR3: CASSPRGGPNQPQHF

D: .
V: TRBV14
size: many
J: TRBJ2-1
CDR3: CASSQLSRNEQFF

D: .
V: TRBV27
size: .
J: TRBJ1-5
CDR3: CASSPLDTNKPQHF

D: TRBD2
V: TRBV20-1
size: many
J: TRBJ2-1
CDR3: CSAGSGTSGKVFF

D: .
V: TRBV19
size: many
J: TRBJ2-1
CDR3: CASRKAGNRNEQFF

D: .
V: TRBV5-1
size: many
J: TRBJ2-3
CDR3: CASSRQGASTDTQYF

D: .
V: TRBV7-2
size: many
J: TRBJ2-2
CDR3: CASSLRAGELFF

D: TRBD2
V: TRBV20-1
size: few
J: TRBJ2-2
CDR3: CSARGGGRETTGELFF

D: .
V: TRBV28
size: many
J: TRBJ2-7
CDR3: CASSQSGYEQYF

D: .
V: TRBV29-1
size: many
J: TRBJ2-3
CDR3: CSVWRPSSTDTQYF

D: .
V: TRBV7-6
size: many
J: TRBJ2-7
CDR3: CASSPGPGSYEQYF

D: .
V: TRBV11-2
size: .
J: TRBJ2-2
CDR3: CASSLQGRGELFF

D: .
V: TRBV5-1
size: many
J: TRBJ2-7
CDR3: CASSRTAYEQYF

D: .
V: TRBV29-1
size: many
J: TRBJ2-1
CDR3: CSVLNHEQFF

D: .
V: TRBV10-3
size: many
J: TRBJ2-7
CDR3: CAISESVAKSSYEQYF

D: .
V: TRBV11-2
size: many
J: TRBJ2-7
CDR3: CASSFSAGPYEQYF

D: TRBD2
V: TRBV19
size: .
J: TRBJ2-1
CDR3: CASSGSGGAYDEQFF

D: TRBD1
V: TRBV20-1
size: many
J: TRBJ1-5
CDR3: CSARGGTGDNQPQHF

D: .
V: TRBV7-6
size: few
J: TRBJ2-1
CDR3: CASGRARDNEQFF

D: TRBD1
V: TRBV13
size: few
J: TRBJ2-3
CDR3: CASSKRGQPLNTDTQYF

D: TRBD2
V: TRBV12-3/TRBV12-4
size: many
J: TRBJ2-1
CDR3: CASSPRTSGTNEQFF

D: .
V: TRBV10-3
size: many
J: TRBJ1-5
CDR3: CAISDGTSNQPQHF

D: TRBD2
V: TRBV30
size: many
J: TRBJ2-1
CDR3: CAWRGLAGGNEQFF

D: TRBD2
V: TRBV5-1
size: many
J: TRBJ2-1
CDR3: CASSTSGRTHNEQFF

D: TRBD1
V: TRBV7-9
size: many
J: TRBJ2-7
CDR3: CASSSTSGGLFEQYF

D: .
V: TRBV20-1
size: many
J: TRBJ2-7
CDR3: CSASLEQRYEQYF

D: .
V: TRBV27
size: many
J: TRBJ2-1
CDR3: CASSSLTSPQQFF

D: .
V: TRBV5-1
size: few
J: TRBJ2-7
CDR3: CASRAVGSYEQYF

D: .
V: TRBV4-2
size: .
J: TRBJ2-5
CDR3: CASSQEIGAGQETQYF

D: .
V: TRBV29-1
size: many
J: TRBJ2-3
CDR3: CSVGWGADTQYF

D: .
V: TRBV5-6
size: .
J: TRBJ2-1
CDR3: CASSFYSGTPYNEQFF

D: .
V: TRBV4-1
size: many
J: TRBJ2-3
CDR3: CASSQDITYSTDTQYF

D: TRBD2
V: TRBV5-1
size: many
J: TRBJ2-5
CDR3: CASSSNSGKETQYF

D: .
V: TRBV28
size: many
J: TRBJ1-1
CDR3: CASSLGGTNTEAFF

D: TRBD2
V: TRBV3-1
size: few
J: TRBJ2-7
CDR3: CASSQPKTSGYEQYF

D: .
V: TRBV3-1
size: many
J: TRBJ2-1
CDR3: CASSQSRSVNEQFF

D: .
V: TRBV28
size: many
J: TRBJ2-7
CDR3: CASMLNPGSRNEQYF

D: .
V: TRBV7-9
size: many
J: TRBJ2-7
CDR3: CASSSGPRDPYEQYF

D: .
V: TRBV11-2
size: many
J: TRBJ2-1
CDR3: CASSPPTPISSNEQFF

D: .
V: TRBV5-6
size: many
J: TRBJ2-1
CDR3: CASSSGPRPNEQFF

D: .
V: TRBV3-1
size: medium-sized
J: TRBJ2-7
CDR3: CASSQAEGSEQYF

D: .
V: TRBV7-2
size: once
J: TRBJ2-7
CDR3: CASDLGGYEQYF

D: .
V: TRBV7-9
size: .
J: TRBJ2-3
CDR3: CTSSLVSGDTQYF